The following is a TCR beta chain sequence with its context. Its antigen is currently not known. Per-base quality was not reported, and no clone a single base away is much larger than it. The entry originates in a study of shared clonotypes between healthy human individuals (dated by TCRdb to the early 2020s). Turning to the overall study: The cohort comprised two women and a few men aged 18 to 49 years. Per donor, three plates each were used for CD4 naive and CD4 memory, two for CD8 naive, and one for CD8 memory. Blood TCR repertoires of a handful of healthy adults were deeply sequenced to estimate repertoire size and the extent of clonotype sharing between individuals. To increase sequencing depth and limit assay-specific biases, different laboratories used diverse techniques to prepare libraries and sequence TCR repertoires. Each donor's leukapheresis produced roughly between roughly 0.9 and 9 billion PBMCs.

TCR CDR3 regions were amplified from genomic DNA by multiplex PCR using the deep immunoSEQ assay. Extracted genomic DNA from each cell subset was spread evenly across all wells of several immunoSEQ 96-well plates, with each plate serving as a replicate. For sorted subsets, each replicate PCR was loaded with 200 ng genomic DNA, equivalent to 30,000 or so T cell genomes. The purified libraries were quantified using a Qubit 3.0 fluorometer, sized with a Bioanalyzer 2100, and then quantified again using the KAPA Library Quantification kit. A separate single-read 150-cycle Illumina NextSeq 550 flow cell was used to sequence each immunoSEQ 96-well plate. In the original analysis: Because the immunoSEQ output included only junctional sequences and no quality scores, the filtering could not be the same as the filtering used for full-length reads. Sequences were annotated with PyIR, a Python wrapper for IgBLAST v1.9, and V/J genes and CDR3 were assigned using IMGT germline references. Reads were filtered out if the reads had weak V/J assignments (E-value above 1e-6), no CDR3, stop codons, out-of-frame junctions, or ambiguous translated residues. V3J clonotypes were defined by identical inferred V gene, J gene, and CDR3 amino acid sequence. Percentage overlap between repertoires was calculated by dividing the number of shared unique clonotypes by the size of the smaller repertoire. Richness of each repertoire was evaluated using RTK rarefaction, the Chao1 estimator, and Recon v2.1 estimates of unobserved clonotypes. For all TCRbeta clonotypes obtained by the gDNA method from four donors, generation probabilities were computed with OLGA. Held by TCRdb, this immuneACCESS table contains in-frame sequences only and omits some clones. Under half of the omission traces to an unresolved V gene where checked; the cause of the rest is unknown. That table furnishes V, J and clone size, whereas the DNA furnished D and trimming. The sample table shows millions of clones, and approximately 93% are seen once. The top ten constitute 0.39% of the sample.

Donors were healthy HIV-negative adults with no recently reported acute infections or vaccinations. Every donor was a Caucasian adult living in Nashville, Tennessee, USA. CD4+ T cells were enriched through magnetic negative selection, after which naive cells were positively selected on CD45RA and the remaining negative fraction served as the memory subset. Blood was collected by leukapheresis, and PBMCs were isolated by Ficoll-Histopaque density gradient centrifugation and then cryopreserved in liquid nitrogen vapor phase. Analytical flow cytometry was used to check the purity and quantity of every magnetically sorted T cell population. Genomic DNA was isolated from each sorted fraction and quantified by UV absorbance on a Nanodrop 2000c. The germline V gene specifies SGHRS as CDR1 and YFSETQ as CDR2. Inclusive of the bounding cysteine and phenylalanine, the CDR3 is 14 residues long. Only the CDR3 portion is preserved as DNA: 42 bases, with reading frame beginning at the first base. A distance of 11 bases separates the germline ends of V and J, which lose 0 bases and 6 bases respectively.

What the authors observed across the whole study: Compared with non-shared clonotypes, the clonotypes found in all four sorted-subset donors had higher generation probabilities. Naive subsets generally had larger estimated clonotype richness than memory subsets did. Pairwise subsampling indicated that sequencing depth was expected to affect the degree of clonotype sharing among donors. Sharing across a handful of donors was observed for about 5% of naive CD4, over 3% of naive CD8, 2.3% of memory CD4, and around 0.4% of memory CD8 clonotypes. The genetic and exposure-history diversity represented was limited by the small number of donors. Only blood was sampled, and tissue TCR repertoires likely differ from those in blood. Even with the large sequencing depth, rarefaction of the sorted-subset datasets indicated that sequencing was incomplete.

This sequence originates from a man younger than 35 in good health. Some clones in this sample may be carry-over from other donors' samples. The material sequenced was naive CD4+ T cells from PBMCs. The sample's cell subset or site label, in plain terms: CD45RA+ positively selected. The V gene is TRBV5-1 and the J gene is TRBJ2-3, and perhaps TRBD2 as D gene, on 6 matching bases. The CDR3 region reads CASSLATEGDTQYF. At the DNA level, the sequence is TGCGCCAGCAGCTTGGCTACGGAGGGGGATACGCAGTATTTT.